A selection of T cell receptor beta chains follows, all from one sample in a study of shared clonotypes between healthy human individuals. Method: immunoSEQ multiplex PCR; TCRdb's copy keeps in-frame clones and lacks some. The table lists about 2 million clones, 95% of them singletons, with about 0.13% in the top ten. The sample taken for sequencing was naive CD4+ T cells sorted from blood. The receptors were gathered from a man aged 18 to 30 in good health. Both conserved end residues are part of each CDR3. The D gene is left open where the match is weak. Clone size appears in some rows only: once, few, many, or a class for an expanded clone.

clone_size cdr3_length d_call j_call v_call cdr3_aa cdr3_nt
once 12 - TRBJ2-1 TRBV7-8 CASRDPWNEQFF TGTGCCAGCAGAGATCCCTGGAATGAGCAGTTCTTC
- 13 - TRBJ1-2 TRBV11-2 CATKGGDTDGYTF TGTGCCACCAAAGGGGGAGACACAGATGGCTACACCTTC
- 14 TRBD1 TRBJ2-2 TRBV10-2 CASSGQGGTGELFF TGCGCCAGCTCCGGACAGGGGGGGACCGGGGAGCTGTTTTTT
- 14 - TRBJ1-1 TRBV5-1 CASSLFGAGEEAFF TGCGCCAGCAGCTTGTTCGGGGCAGGGGAAGAAGCTTTCTTT
- 16 TRBD1 TRBJ2-1 TRBV9 CASSGNRGNSYNEQFF TGTGCCAGCAGCGGTAACAGGGGAAACTCCTACAATGAGCAGTTCTTC
- 13 - TRBJ1-2 TRBV7-3 CASSIDPGQGLTF TGTGCCAGCAGCATCGACCCAGGGCAGGGCTTAACCTTC
- 13 - TRBJ2-2 TRBV19 CASSGYNTGELFF TGTGCCAGTTCAGGGTACAACACCGGGGAGCTGTTTTTT
once 14 - TRBJ1-3 TRBV5-6 CASSLYGLGNTIYF TGTGCCAGCAGCTTGTACGGACTTGGAAACACCATATATTTT
- 16 - TRBJ2-5 TRBV14 CASSQAVTAVMETQYF TGTGCCAGCAGCCAAGCGGTGACCGCGGTAATGGAGACCCAGTACTTC
- 12 - TRBJ1-2 TRBV6-1 CATGYFVHGYTF TGTGCCACCGGGTATTTTGTGCATGGCTACACCTTC
- 14 - TRBJ1-2 TRBV4-3 CASSQIDGNYGYTF TGCGCCAGCAGCCAAATCGACGGGAACTATGGCTACACCTTC
- 13 - TRBJ1-1 TRBV2 CASTLGGHTEAFF TGTGCCAGCACCTTGGGGGGGCACACTGAAGCTTTCTTT
- 15 TRBD2 TRBJ2-7 TRBV6-5 CASSRSGSRSYEQYF TGTGCCAGCAGTCGCAGCGGGAGCCGCTCCTACGAGCAGTACTTC
- 13 - TRBJ2-7 TRBV18 CASSPSGTYEQYF TGTGCCAGCTCACCATCAGGGACCTACGAGCAGTACTTC
- 14 - TRBJ2-5 TRBV15 CATSRESRQETQYF TGTGCCACCAGCAGAGAGAGTAGACAAGAGACCCAGTACTTC
- 13 - TRBJ1-1 TRBV30 CAWSVRWNTEAFF TGTGCCTGGAGTGTACGGTGGAACACTGAAGCTTTCTTT
- 15 TRBD2 TRBJ2-5 TRBV7-2 CASSPQTSGGETQYF TGTGCCAGCAGCCCCCAGACTAGCGGGGGAGAGACCCAGTACTTC
- 11 - TRBJ2-5 TRBV20-1 CSARDAPTQYF TGCAGTGCTAGAGATGCTCCGACCCAGTACTTC
once 13 - TRBJ2-5 TRBV6-6 CAVVGTDQETQYF TGTGCCGTCGTAGGAACCGACCAAGAGACCCAGTACTTC
- 15 TRBD1 TRBJ1-4 TRBV10-3 CAIRGQVGDNEKLFF TGTGCCATCAGAGGACAGGTCGGGGATAATGAAAAACTGTTTTTT
- 12 - TRBJ1-2 TRBV30 CAWGRDGGDYTF TGTGCCTGGGGCCGGGATGGGGGTGACTACACCTTC
- 13 - TRBJ1-1 TRBV7-9 CASSSQRNTEAFF TGTGCCAGCAGCTCCCAAAGGAACACTGAAGCTTTCTTT
- 14 - TRBJ1-6 TRBV7-9 CASSLVSVNSPLHF TGTGCCAGCAGCTTAGTATCGGTTAATTCACCCCTCCACTTT
- 16 - TRBJ2-7 TRBV7-2 CASSGSSPRSSYEQYF TGTGCCAGCAGCGGGAGTTCCCCAAGGAGCTCCTACGAGCAGTACTTC
once 14 - TRBJ1-6 TRBV15 CATSRDLRDSPLHF TGTGCCACCAGCAGAGATCTACGAGATTCACCCCTCCACTTT
- 12 - TRBJ2-5 TRBV30 CAWSEAPETQYF TGTGCCTGGAGTGAGGCCCCGGAGACCCAGTACTTC
- 14 - TRBJ1-5 TRBV4-1 CASSRPGENQPQHF TGCGCCAGCAGCAGACCCGGGGAGAATCAGCCCCAGCATTTT
- 17 TRBD1 TRBJ1-1 TRBV7-3 CASSFPGQGRLDTEAFF TGTGCCAGCAGCTTCCCGGGACAGGGGCGGTTGGACACTGAAGCTTTCTTT
- 15 - TRBJ1-2 TRBV4-3 CASSRDRRLNDGYTF TGCGCCAGCAGCCGTGACAGAAGACTAAACGATGGCTACACCTTC
- 13 - TRBJ2-7 TRBV6-1 CASSELTPYEQYF TGTGCCAGCAGTGAATTAACCCCCTACGAGCAGTACTTC
once 18 - TRBJ2-7 TRBV10-3 CAISAGTFPQGGSYEQYF TGTGCCATCAGTGCCGGCACGTTTCCACAGGGTGGGTCCTACGAGCAGTACTTC
- 14 - TRBJ1-1 TRBV2 CASSENRKNTEAFF TGTGCCAGCAGTGAAAACAGGAAGAACACTGAAGCTTTCTTT
- 16 TRBD1 TRBJ2-1 TRBV19 CASSIRQGASYNEQFF TGTGCCAGTAGTATACGGCAGGGGGCCTCCTACAATGAGCAGTTCTTC
once 11 - TRBJ1-3 TRBV10-3 CATSAVNTIYF TGTGCCACCTCCGCGGTAAACACCATATATTTT
- 11 - TRBJ1-4 TRBV30 CAWRRIGKLFF TGTGCCTGGAGGAGAATAGGAAAACTGTTTTTT
once 16 - TRBJ2-3 TRBV4-3 CASSQDPASSTDTQYF TGCGCCAGCAGCCAAGATCCGGCCTCTAGCACAGATACGCAGTATTTT
- 16 - TRBJ1-5 TRBV2 CASSPEKALRSRPQHF TGTGCCAGCAGTCCTGAGAAGGCTTTACGTTCAAGGCCCCAGCATTTT
- 13 - TRBJ2-6 TRBV5-6 CASSGTGRSVLTF TGTGCCAGCAGCGGCACAGGGAGGAGCGTCCTGACTTTC
- 13 TRBD1 TRBJ1-2 TRBV28 CASRDSSNYGYTF TGTGCCAGTCGGGACAGTTCTAACTATGGCTACACCTTC
- 16 TRBD1 TRBJ2-5 TRBV5-1 CASSVRLDRASETQYF TGCGCCAGCAGCGTGAGATTGGACAGGGCGAGTGAGACCCAGTACTTC
- 17 TRBD1 TRBJ2-5 TRBV7-8 CASSIRGAGTGTETQYF TGTGCCAGCAGCATCCGAGGTGCCGGGACAGGGACAGAGACCCAGTACTTC
- 13 TRBD1 TRBJ1-5 TRBV29-1 CSARQGSNQPQHF TGCAGCGCTCGACAGGGCAGCAATCAGCCCCAGCATTTT
- 16 - TRBJ2-6 TRBV5-6 CASSLVAQLGANVLTF TGTGCCAGCAGCTTGGTGGCCCAGCTTGGGGCCAACGTCCTGACTTTC
- 12 - TRBJ1-1 TRBV7-9 CASSLERVEAFF TGTGCCAGCAGCTTAGAGAGGGTCGAAGCTTTCTTT
- 12 - TRBJ2-7 TRBV6-5 CASSADTYEQYF TGTGCCAGCAGTGCCGACACCTACGAGCAGTACTTC
- 14 - TRBJ1-1 TRBV7-2 CASSSNGGYTEAFF TGTGCCAGCAGCTCCAACGGAGGGTACACTGAAGCTTTCTTT